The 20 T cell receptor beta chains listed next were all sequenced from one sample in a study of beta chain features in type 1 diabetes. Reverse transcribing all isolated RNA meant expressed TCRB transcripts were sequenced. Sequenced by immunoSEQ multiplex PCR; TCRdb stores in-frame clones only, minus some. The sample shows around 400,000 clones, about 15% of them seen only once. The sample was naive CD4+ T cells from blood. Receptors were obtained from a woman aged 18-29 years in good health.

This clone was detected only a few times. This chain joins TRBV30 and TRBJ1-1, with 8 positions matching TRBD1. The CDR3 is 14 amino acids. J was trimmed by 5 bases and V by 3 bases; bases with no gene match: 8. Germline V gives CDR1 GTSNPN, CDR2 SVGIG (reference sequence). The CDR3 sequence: CAWSAGGAGTEAFF. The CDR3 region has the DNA TGTGCCTGGAGCGCAGGGGGCGCAGGTACTGAAGCTTTCTTT.

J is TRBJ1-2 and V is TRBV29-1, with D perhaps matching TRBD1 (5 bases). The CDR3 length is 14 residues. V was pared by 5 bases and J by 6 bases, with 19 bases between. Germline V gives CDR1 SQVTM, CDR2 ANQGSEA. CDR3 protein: CSVFRAGKDNGYTF. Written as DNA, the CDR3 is TGCAGCGTTTTTCGGGCAGGGAAAGATAATGGCTACACCTTC.

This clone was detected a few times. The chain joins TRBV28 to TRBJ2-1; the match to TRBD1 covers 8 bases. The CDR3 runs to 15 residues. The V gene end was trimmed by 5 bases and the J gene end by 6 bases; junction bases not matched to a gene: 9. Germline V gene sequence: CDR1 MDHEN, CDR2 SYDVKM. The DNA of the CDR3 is TGTGCCAGCAGTCCATCGGACAGGGCTCTCAATGAGCAGTTCTTC. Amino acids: CASSPSDRALNEQFF.

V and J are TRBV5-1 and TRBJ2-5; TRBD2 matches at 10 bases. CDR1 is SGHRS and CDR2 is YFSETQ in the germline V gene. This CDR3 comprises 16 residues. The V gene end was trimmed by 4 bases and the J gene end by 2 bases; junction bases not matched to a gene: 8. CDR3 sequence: CASSPASGSAQETQYF. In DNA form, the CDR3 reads TGCGCCAGCAGCCCGGCTAGCGGGAGCGCTCAAGAGACCCAGTACTTC. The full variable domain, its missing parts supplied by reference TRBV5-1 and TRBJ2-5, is KAGVTQTPRYLIKTRGQQVTLSCSPISGHRSVSWYQQTPGQGLQFLFEYFSETQRNKGNFPGRFSGRQFSNSRSEMNVSTLELGDSALYLCASSPASGSAQETQYFGPGTRLLVL.

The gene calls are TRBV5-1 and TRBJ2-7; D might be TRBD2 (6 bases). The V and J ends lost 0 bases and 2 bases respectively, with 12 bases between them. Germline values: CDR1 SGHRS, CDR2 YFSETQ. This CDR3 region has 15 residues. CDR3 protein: CASSLGRDGPYEQYF. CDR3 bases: TGCGCCAGCAGCTTGGGGCGGGACGGCCCCTACGAGCAGTACTTC.

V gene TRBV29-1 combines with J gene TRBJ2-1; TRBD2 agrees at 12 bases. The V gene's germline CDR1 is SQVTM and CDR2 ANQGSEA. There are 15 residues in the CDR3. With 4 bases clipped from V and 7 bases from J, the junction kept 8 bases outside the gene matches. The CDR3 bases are TGCAGCGTTGGGACTAGCGGGATAGTGAGGAATGAGCAGTTCTTC. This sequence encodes CSVGTSGIVRNEQFF.

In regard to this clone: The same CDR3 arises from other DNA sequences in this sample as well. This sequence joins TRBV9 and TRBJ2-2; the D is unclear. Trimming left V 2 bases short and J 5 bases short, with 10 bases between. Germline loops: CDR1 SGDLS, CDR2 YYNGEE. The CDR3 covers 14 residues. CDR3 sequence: CASSVVGETGELFF. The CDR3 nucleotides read TGTGCCAGCAGCGTGGTCGGAGAGACCGGGGAGCTGTTTTTT.

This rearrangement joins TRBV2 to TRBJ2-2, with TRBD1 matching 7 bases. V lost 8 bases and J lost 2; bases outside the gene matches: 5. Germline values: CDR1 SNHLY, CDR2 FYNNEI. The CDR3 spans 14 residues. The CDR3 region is CASSRDRNTGELFF. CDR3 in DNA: TGTGCCAGCTCAAGGGACAGAAACACCGGGGAGCTGTTTTTT.

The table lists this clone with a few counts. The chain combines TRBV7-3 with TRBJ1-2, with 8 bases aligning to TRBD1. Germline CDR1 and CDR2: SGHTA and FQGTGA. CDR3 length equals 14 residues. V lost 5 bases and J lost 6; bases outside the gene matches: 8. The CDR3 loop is CASSLLTGADGYTF. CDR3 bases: TGTGCCAGCAGCCTACTGACAGGGGCGGATGGCTACACCTTC.

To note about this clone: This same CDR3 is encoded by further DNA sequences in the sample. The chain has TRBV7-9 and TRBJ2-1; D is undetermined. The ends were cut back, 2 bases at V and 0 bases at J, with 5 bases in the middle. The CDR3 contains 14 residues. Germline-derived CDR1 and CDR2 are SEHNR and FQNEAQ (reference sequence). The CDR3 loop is CASSLTSSYNEQFF. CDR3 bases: TGTGCCAGCAGCTTAACCAGCTCCTACAATGAGCAGTTCTTC.

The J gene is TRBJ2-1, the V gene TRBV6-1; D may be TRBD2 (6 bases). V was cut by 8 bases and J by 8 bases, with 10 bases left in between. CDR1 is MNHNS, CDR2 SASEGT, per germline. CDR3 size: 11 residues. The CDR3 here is CASGRRDEQFF. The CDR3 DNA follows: TGTGCCAGCGGGAGGCGGGATGAGCAGTTCTTC.

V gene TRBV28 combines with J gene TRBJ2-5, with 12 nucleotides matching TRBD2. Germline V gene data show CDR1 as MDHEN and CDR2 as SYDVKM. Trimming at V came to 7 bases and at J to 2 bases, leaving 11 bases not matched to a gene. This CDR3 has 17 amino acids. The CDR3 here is CASTSYTSGRTQETQYF. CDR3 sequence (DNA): TGTGCCAGCACCTCCTACACTAGCGGGAGGACACAAGAGACCCAGTACTTC.

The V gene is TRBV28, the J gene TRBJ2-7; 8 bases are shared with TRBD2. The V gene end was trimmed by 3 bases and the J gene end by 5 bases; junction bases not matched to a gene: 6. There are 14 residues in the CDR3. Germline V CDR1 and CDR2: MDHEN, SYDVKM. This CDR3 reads CASSFPSGSNEQYF. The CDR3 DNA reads TGTGCCAGCAGTTTTCCCAGCGGGAGCAACGAGCAGTACTTC.

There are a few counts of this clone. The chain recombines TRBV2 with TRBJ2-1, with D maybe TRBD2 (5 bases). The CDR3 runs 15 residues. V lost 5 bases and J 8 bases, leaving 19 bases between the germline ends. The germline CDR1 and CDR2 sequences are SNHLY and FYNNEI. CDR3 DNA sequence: TGTGCCAGCAGTCCCTTCTTGGCGGGTAGCGATGAGCAGTTCTTC. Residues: CASSPFLAGSDEQFF.

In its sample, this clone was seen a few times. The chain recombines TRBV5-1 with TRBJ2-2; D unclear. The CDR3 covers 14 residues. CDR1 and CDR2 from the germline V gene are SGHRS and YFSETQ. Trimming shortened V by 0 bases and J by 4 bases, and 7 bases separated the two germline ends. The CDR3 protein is CASSLVESTGELFF. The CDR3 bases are TGCGCCAGCAGCTTGGTGGAGAGCACCGGGGAGCTGTTTTTT.

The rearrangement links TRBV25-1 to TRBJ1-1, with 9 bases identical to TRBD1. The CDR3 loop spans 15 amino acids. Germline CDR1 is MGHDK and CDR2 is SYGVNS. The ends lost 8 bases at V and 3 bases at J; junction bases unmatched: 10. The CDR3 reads CASRKQGAFDTEAFF. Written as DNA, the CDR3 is TGTGCCAGCCGGAAACAGGGGGCCTTTGACACTGAAGCTTTCTTT.

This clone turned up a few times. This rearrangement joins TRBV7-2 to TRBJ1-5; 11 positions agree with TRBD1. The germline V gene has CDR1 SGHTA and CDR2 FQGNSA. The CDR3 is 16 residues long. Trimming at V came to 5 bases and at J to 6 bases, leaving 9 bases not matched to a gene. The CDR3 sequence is CASSPDRGRWGQPQHF. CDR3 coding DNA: TGTGCCAGCAGCCCGGACAGGGGGCGATGGGGTCAGCCCCAGCATTTT.

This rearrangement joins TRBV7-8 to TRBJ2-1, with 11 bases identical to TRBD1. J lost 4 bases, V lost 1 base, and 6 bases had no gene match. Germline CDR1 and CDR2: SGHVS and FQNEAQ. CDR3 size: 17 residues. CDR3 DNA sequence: TGTGCCAGCAGCTTAGTCCACGGGACAGGGGGTTACAATGAGCAGTTCTTC. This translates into CASSLVHGTGGYNEQFF.

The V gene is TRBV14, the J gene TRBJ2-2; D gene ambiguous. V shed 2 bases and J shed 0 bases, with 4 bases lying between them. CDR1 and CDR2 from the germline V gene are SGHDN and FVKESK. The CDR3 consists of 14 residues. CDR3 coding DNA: TGTGCCAGCAGCCAATTAACGAACACCGGGGAGCTGTTTTTT. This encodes CASSQLTNTGELFF.

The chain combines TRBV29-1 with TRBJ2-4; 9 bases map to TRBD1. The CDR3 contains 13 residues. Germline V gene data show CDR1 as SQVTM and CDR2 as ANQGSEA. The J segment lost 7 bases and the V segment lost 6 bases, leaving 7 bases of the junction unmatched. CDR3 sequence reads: CSVGDREWNIQYF. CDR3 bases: TGCAGCGTCGGGGACAGGGAGTGGAACATTCAGTACTTC.